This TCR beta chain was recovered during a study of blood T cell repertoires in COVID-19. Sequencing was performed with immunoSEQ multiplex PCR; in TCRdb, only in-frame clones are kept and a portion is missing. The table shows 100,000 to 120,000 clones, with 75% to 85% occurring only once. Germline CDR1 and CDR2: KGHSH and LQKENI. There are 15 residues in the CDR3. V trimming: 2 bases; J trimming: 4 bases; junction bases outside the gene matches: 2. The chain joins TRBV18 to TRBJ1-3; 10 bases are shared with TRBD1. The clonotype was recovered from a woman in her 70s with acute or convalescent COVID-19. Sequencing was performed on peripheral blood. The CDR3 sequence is CASSPDRGPGNTIYF. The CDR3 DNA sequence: TGTGCCAGCTCACCAGACAGGGGGCCCGGAAACACCATATATTTT.